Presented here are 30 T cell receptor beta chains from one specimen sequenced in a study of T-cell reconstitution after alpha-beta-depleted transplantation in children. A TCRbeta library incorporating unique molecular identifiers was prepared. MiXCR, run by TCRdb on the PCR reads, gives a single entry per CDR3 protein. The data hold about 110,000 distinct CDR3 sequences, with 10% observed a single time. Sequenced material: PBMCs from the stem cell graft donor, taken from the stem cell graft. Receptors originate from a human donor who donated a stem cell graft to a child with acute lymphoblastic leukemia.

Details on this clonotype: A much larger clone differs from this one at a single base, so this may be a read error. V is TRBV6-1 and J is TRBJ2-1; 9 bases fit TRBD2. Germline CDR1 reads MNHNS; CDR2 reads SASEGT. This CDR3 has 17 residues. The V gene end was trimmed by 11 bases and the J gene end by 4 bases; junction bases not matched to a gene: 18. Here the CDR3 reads CAGLGSGRVRAYNEQFF. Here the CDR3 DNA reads TGTGCCGGCCTGGGTAGCGGGAGAGTAAGGGCTTACAATGAGCAGTTCTTC.

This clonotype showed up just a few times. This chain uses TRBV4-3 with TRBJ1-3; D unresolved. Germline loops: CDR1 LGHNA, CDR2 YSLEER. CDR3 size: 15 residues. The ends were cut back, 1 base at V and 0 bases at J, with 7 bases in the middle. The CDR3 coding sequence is TGCGCCAGCAGCCAAGGGGCAGCCTCTGGAAACACCATATATTTT. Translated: CASSQGAASGNTIYF.

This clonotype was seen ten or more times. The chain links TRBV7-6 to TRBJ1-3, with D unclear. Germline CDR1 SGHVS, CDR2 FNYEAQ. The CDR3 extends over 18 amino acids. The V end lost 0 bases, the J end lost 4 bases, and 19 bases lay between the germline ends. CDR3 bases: TGTGCCAGCAGCTTAGCGGAGGGTAGCAGCAAAGGGGGAAACACCATATATTTT. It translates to CASSLAEGSSKGGNTIYF.

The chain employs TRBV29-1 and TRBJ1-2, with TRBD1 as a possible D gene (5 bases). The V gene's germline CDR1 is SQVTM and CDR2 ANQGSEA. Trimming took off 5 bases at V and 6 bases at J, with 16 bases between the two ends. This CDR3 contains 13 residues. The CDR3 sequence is CSVLNGGIDGYTF. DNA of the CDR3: TGCAGCGTTCTCAACGGGGGTATCGATGGCTACACCTTC.

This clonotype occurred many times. CDR3 sequence reads: CASSSLSTDTQYF. The DNA for the CDR3 is TGTGCCAGCAGTTCTCTCAGCACAGATACGCAGTATTTT. This chain joins TRBV12-3 or TRBV12-4 and TRBJ2-3; D ambiguous. The CDR3 loop spans 13 amino acids. Trimming left V 4 bases short and J 0 bases short, with 5 bases between.

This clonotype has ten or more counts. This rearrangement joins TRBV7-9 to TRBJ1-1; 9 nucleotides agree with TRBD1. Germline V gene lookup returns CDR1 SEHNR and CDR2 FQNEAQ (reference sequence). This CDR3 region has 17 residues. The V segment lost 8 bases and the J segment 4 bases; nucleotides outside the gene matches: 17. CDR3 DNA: TGTGCCAGCTTCCTACCGGGACAGGGTCAAAGTGGCACTGAAGCTTTCTTT. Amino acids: CASFLPGQGQSGTEAFF.

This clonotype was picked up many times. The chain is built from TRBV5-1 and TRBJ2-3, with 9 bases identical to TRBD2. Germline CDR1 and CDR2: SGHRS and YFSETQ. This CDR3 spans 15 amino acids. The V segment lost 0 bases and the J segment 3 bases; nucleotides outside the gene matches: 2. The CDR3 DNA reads TGCGCCAGCAGCTTGGTAGCGGGAGCTACAGATACGCAGTATTTT. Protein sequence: CASSLVAGATDTQYF.

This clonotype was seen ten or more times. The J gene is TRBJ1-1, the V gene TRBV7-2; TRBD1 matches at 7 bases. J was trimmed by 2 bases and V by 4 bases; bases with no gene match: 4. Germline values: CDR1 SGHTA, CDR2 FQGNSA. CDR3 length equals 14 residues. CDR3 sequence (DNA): TGTGCCAGCAGCTCGCAGGGGGGAAACACTGAAGCTTTCTTT. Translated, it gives CASSSQGGNTEAFF.

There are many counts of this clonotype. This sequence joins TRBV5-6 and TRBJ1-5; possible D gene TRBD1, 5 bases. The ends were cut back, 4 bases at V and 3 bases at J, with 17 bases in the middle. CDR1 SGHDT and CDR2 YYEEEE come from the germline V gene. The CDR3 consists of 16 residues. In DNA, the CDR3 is TGTGCCAGCAGCCCAGGGTGGCAGCGGAACAATCAGCCCCAGCATTTT. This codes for CASSPGWQRNNQPQHF. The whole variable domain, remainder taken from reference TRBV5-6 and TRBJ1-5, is DAGVTQSPTHLIKTRGQQVTLRCSPKSGHDTVSWYQQALGQGPQFIFQYYEEEERQRGNFPDRFSGHQFPNYSSELNVNALLLGDSALYLCASSPGWQRNNQPQHFGDGTRLSIL.

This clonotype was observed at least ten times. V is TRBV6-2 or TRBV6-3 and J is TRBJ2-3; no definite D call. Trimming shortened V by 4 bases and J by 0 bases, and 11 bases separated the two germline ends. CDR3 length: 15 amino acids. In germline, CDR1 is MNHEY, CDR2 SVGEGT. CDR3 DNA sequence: TGTGCCAGCAGTTTAGACTTGTTTAGCACAGATACGCAGTATTTT. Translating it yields CASSLDLFSTDTQYF.

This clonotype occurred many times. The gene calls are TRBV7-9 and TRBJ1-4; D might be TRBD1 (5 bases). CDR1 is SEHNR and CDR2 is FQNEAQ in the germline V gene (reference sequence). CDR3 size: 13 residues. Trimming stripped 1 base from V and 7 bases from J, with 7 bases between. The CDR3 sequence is CASSLGGVEKLFF. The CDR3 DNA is TGTGCCAGCAGCTTAGGGGGCGTTGAAAAACTGTTTTTT.

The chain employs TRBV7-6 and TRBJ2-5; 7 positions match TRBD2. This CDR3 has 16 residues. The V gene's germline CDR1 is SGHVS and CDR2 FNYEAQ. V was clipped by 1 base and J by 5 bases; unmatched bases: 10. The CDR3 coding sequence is TGTGCCAGCAGCTTAGGCCGGGCGGGAGCCGGGGAGACCCAGTACTTC. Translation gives CASSLGRAGAGETQYF.

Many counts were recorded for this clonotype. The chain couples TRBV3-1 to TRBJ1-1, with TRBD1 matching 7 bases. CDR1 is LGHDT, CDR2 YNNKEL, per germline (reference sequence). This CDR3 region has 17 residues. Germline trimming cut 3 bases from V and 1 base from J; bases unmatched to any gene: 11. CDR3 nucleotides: TGTGCCAGCAGCCAGCACAGGGGAAGGGGGCAGAACACTGAAGCTTTCTTT. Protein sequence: CASSQHRGRGQNTEAFF. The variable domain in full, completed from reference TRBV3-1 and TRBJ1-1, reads DTAVSQTPKYLVTQMGNDKSIKCEQNLGHDTMYWYKQDSKKFLKIMFSYNNKELIINETVPNRFSPKSPDKAHLNLHINSLELGDSAVYFCASSQHRGRGQNTEAFFGQGTRLTVV.

The CDR3 region has the DNA TGTGCCAGCAGCGTAGCTCAGGACAAGCCCTCTGGGGCCAACGTCCTGACTTTC. Its protein product is CASSVAQDKPSGANVLTF. The chain is built from TRBV9 and TRBJ2-6; D may be TRBD1 (5 bases). Looked up from germline, CDR1 is SGDLS and CDR2 is YYNGEE. Trimming left V 0 bases short and J 0 bases short, with 13 bases between. This CDR3 comprises 18 residues.

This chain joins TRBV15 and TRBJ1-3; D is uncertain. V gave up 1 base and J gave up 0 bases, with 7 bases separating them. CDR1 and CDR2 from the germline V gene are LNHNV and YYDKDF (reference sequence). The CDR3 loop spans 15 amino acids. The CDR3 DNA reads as TGTGCCACCAGCAGAGCGCGGAGCTCTGGAAACACCATATATTTT. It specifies CATSRARSSGNTIYF. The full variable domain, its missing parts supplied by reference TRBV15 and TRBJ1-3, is DAMVIQNPRYQVTQFGKPVTLSCSQTLNHNVMYWYQQKSSQAPKLLFHYYDKDFNNEADTPDNFQSRRPNTSFCFLDIRSPGLGDTAMYLCATSRARSSGNTIYFGEGSWLTVV.

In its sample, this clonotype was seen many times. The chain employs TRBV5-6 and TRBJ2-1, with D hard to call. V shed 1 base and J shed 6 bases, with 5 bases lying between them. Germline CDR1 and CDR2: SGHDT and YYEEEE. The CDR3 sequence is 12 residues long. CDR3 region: CASSLISNEQFF. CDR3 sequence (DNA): TGTGCCAGCAGCTTGATCAGCAATGAGCAGTTCTTC.

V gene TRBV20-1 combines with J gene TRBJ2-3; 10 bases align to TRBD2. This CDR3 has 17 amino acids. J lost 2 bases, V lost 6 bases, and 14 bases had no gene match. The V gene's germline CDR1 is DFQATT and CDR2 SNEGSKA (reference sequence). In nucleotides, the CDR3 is TGCAGTGCCCCCGTTGGGGTAGCGGGGGGCTTCACAGATACGCAGTATTTT. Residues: CSAPVGVAGGFTDTQYF.

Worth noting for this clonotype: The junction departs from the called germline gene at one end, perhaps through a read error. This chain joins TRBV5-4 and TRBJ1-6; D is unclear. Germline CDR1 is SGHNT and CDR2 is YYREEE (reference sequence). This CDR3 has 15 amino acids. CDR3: CASSSEPPVGSPLHF. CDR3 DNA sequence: TGTGCCAGCAGCAGTGAACCCCCAGTAGGGTCACCCCTCCACTTC.

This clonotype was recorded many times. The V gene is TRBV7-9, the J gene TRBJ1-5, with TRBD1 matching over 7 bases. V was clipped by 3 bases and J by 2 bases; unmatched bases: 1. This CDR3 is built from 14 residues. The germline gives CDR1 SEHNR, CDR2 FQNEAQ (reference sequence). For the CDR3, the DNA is TGTGCCAGCAGCTTCGGACAGGGCAATCAGCCCCAGCATTTT. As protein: CASSFGQGNQPQHF.

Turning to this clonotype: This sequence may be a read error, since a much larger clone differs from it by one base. CDR3 sequence: CASSENVEIYEQYF. CDR3 bases: TGTGCCAGCAGTGAAAACGTGGAAATCTACGAGCAGTACTTC. The rearrangement joins TRBV2 to TRBJ2-7, with D unresolved. Between the trimmed V and J ends, which lost 2 bases and 3 bases, there was a span of 11 bases. CDR1 and CDR2 (germline): SNHLY, FYNNEI. The CDR3 is 14 residues long.

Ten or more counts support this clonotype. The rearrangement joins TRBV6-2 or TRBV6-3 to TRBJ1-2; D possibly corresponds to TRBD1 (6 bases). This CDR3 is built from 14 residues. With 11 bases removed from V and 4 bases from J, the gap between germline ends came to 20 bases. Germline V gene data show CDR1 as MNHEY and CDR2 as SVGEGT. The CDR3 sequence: CACTRDTITYGYTF. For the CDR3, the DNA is TGTGCCTGCACCCGGGACACCATTACCTATGGCTACACCTTC.

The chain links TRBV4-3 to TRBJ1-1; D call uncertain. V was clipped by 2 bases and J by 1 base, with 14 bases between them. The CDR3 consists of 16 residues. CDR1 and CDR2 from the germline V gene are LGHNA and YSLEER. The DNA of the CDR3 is TGCGCCAGCAGCCAAAAGGCACGACTGCCGAACACTGAAGCTTTCTTT. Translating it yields CASSQKARLPNTEAFF.

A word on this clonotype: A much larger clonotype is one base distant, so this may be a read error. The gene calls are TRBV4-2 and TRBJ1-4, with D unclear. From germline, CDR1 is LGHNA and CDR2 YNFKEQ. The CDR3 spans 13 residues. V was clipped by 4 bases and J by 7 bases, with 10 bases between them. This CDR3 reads CASSPDRSEKLFF. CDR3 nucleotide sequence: TGTGCCAGCAGCCCCGATAGGAGTGAAAAACTGTTTTTT.

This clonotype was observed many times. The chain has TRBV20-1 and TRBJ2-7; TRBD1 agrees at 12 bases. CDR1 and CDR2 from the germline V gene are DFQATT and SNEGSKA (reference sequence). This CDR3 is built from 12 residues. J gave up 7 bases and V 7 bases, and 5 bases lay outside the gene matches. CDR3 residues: CSGGQGAKEQYF. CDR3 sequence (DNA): TGCAGTGGGGGACAGGGGGCAAAGGAGCAGTACTTC.

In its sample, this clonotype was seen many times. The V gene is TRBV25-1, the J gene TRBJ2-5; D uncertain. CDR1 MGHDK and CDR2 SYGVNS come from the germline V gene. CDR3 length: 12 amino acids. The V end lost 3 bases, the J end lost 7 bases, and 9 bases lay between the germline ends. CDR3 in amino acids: CASSDPPATQYF. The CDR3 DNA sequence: TGTGCCAGCAGTGACCCACCGGCGACCCAGTACTTC.

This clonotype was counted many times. The CDR3 is CASSRDRTSRDEQFF. CDR3 nucleotides: TGTGCCAGCAGCCGGGACAGGACTAGCCGAGATGAGCAGTTCTTC. The genes are TRBV12-3 or TRBV12-4 and TRBJ2-1; D could derive from TRBD1 or TRBD2 (8 bases each). The CDR3 covers 15 residues. V shed 6 bases and J shed 8 bases, with 20 bases lying between them.

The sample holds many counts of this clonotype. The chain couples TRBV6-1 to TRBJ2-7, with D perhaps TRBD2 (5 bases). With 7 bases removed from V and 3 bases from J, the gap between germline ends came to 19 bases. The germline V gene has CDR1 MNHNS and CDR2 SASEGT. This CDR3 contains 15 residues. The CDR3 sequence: CASTGWERGFYEQYF. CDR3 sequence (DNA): TGTGCCAGCACTGGATGGGAGCGAGGTTTCTACGAGCAGTACTTC.

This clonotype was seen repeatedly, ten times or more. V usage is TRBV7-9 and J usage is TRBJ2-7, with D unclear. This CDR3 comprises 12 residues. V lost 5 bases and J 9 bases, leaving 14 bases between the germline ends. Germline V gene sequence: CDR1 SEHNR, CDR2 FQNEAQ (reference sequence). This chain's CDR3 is CASSPRGAWQYF. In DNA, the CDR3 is TGTGCCAGCAGCCCAAGAGGAGCCTGGCAGTACTTC.

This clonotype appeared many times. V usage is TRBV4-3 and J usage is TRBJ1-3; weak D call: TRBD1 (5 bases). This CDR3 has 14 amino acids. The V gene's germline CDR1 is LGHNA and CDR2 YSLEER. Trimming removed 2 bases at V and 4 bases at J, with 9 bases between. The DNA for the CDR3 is TGCGCCAGCAGCCAACAGGGTTCCGGAAACACCATATATTTT. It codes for CASSQQGSGNTIYF.

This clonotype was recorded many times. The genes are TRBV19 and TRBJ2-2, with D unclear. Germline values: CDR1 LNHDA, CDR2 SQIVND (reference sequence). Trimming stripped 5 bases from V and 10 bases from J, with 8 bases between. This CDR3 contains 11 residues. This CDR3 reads CASSGREELFF. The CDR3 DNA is TGTGCCAGTAGTGGCCGCGAGGAGCTGTTTTTT.